These T cell receptor beta chains were read from a single sample in a study of follicular helper T cells after annual influenza vaccination. Some clones are missing from TCRdb's copy, which holds only in-frame ones; the method was immunoSEQ multiplex PCR. The data show a few thousand clones, with 75% to 85% seen just once and roughly 1% held by the top ten. The input for sequencing was CXCR5+ CD38- circulating T follicular helper cells from blood, taken on the day of influenza vaccination. All receptors come from an adult who received the influenza vaccine. Each CDR3 is given with its conserved first and last residue. The D gene is left open where the match is weak. Not every row has a clone size; where given, it reads once, few, many or a size class.

v_gene,abundance,len,d_gene,j_gene,CDR3aa,CDR3nt
TRBV2,NA,14,NA,TRBJ2-2,CASSEEGSPGELFF,TGTGCCAGCAGTGAAGAAGGTTCCCCCGGGGAGCTGTTTTTT
TRBV11-2,NA,15,NA,TRBJ1-4,CASSLGGATNEKLFF,TGTGCCAGCAGCTTAGGAGGGGCAACTAATGAAAAACTGTTTTTT
TRBV4-3,NA,15,NA,TRBJ2-5,CASSQDVGTKETQYF,TGCGCCAGCAGCCAAGATGTGGGGACAAAAGAGACCCAGTACTTC
TRBV5-5,NA,14,NA,TRBJ2-5,CASSLDFGGETQYF,TGTGCCAGCAGCTTGGATTTTGGGGGGGAGACCCAGTACTTC
TRBV28,NA,15,TRBD2,TRBJ2-1,CASSTSGRWGNEQFF,TGTGCCAGCAGTACCAGCGGGAGGTGGGGCAATGAGCAGTTCTTC
TRBV18,NA,17,TRBD1,TRBJ2-1,CASSRDLGTGEGNEQFF,TGTGCCAGCTCACGCGACCTAGGGACAGGGGAAGGCAATGAGCAGTTCTTC
TRBV28,NA,14,TRBD2,TRBJ2-3,CASSPRLASHTQYF,TGTGCCAGCAGTCCCCGACTAGCTTCGCATACGCAGTATTTT
TRBV10-2,NA,14,NA,TRBJ1-2,CASSAQGSNYGYTF,TGCGCCAGCAGTGCACAGGGTTCCAACTATGGCTACACCTTC
TRBV30,NA,12,TRBD1,TRBJ2-7,CAWSAGGYEQYF,TGTGCCTGGAGTGCAGGGGGCTACGAGCAGTACTTC
TRBV19,NA,13,TRBD1,TRBJ1-5,CASIGDSYQPQHF,TGTGCCAGTATCGGGGACAGTTATCAGCCCCAGCATTTT
TRBV29-1,NA,15,NA,TRBJ1-3,CSVEGDSLSGNTIYF,TGCAGCGTTGAGGGTGATTCCTTATCTGGAAACACCATATATTTT
TRBV28,NA,14,NA,TRBJ2-5,CASTFLSGSETQYF,TGTGCCAGCACCTTCCTCTCGGGCTCGGAGACCCAGTACTTC
TRBV7-9,few,15,TRBD2,TRBJ2-1,CASSPSGTSGRGLFF,TGTGCCAGCAGCCCGAGTGGGACTAGCGGGAGGGGGCTGTTCTTC
TRBV30,NA,14,NA,TRBJ1-5,CAWSVRLLNQPQHF,TGTGCCTGGAGTGTACGGCTGCTCAATCAGCCCCAGCATTTT
TRBV5-5,NA,15,NA,TRBJ1-3,CASSRTVSSGNTIYF,TGTGCCAGCAGCAGGACGGTGAGCTCTGGAAACACCATATATTTT
TRBV5-6,few,15,TRBD2,TRBJ2-7,CASSLVGREDYEQYF,TGTGCCAGCAGCTTGGTAGGGCGGGAGGACTACGAGCAGTACTTC
TRBV10-2,NA,16,NA,TRBJ2-1,CASSEVQGSGALEQFF,TGCGCCAGCAGTGAGGTTCAAGGGTCAGGGGCCCTTGAGCAGTTCTTC
TRBV9,NA,13,NA,TRBJ2-5,CASSVRGQETQYF,TGTGCCAGCAGCGTAAGGGGGCAAGAGACCCAGTACTTC
TRBV7-3,NA,15,NA,TRBJ2-5,CASSPQGAVQETQYF,TGTGCCAGCAGCCCCCAAGGGGCAGTCCAAGAGACCCAGTACTTC
TRBV29-1,once,12,NA,TRBJ2-7,CSVRAGPYEQYF,TGCAGCGTTCGAGCGGGTCCCTACGAGCAGTACTTC
TRBV28,NA,15,NA,TRBJ1-5,CASSLHGPMYQPQHF,TGTGCCAGCAGTTTGCATGGACCGATGTATCAGCCCCAGCATTTT
TRBV28,few,17,TRBD2,TRBJ2-2,CASSFLAGTLNTGELFF,TGTGCCAGCAGTTTTCTAGCGGGAACTTTAAACACCGGGGAGCTGTTTTTT
TRBV6-5,NA,14,NA,TRBJ2-2,CASTAGANTGELFF,TGTGCCAGCACGGCAGGCGCGAACACCGGGGAGCTGTTTTTT
TRBV2,NA,15,TRBD2,TRBJ2-3,CASSRLAGVLDTQYF,TGTGCCAGCAGTCGGTTAGCGGGAGTGTTAGATACGCAGTATTTT
TRBV6-1,NA,11,NA,TRBJ2-7,CASREGGEQYF,TGTGCCAGCAGGGAAGGGGGCGAGCAGTACTTC
TRBV2,NA,17,TRBD1,TRBJ2-2,CASSVGTGGGSNGELFF,TGTGCCAGCAGTGTAGGGACAGGGGGCGGTTCGAACGGGGAGCTGTTTTTT
TRBV5-6,NA,13,NA,TRBJ2-1,CASSRGSYNEQFF,TGTGCCAGCAGCCGAGGGTCCTACAATGAGCAGTTCTTC
TRBV27,NA,15,TRBD2,TRBJ2-1,CASSFLGLAGGEQFF,TGTGCCAGCAGTTTTCTCGGACTAGCGGGGGGGGAGCAGTTCTTC
TRBV11-2,NA,14,TRBD1,TRBJ2-7,CASSFTGTVYEQYF,TGTGCCAGCAGCTTTACCGGGACAGTCTACGAGCAGTACTTC
TRBV6-6,once,14,TRBD2,TRBJ2-1,CASNPGAGGNEQFF,TGTGCCAGCAACCCCGGGGCGGGGGGCAATGAGCAGTTCTTC
TRBV5-8,few,16,TRBD1,TRBJ1-2,CASSKRQGATNYGYTF,TGTGCCAGCAGCAAACGACAGGGGGCCACGAACTATGGCTACACCTTC
TRBV18,NA,17,TRBD1,TRBJ1-5,CASSSLGGTGGSQPQHF,TGTGCCAGCTCATCCCTTGGGGGGACAGGGGGTAGTCAGCCCCAGCATTTT
TRBV5-1,few,15,NA,TRBJ2-7,CASSAPTGSSYEQYF,TGCGCCAGCAGCGCACCGACGGGAAGCTCCTACGAGCAGTACTTC
TRBV5-1,once,13,NA,TRBJ1-5,CASSLGANQPQHF,TGCGCCAGCAGCTTGGGGGCAAATCAGCCCCAGCATTTT
TRBV30,NA,14,NA,TRBJ2-7,CAWNPRRRVDEQYF,TGTGCCTGGAACCCCCGCCGACGGGTCGACGAGCAGTACTTC
TRBV6-1,once,14,NA,TRBJ2-1,CASSVRTAYNEQFF,TGTGCCAGCAGTGTTAGGACAGCCTACAATGAGCAGTTCTTC
TRBV6-1,once,14,TRBD2,TRBJ2-5,CASSGASGQETQYF,TGTGCCAGCAGTGGGGCTAGCGGTCAAGAGACCCAGTACTTC
TRBV7-9,NA,13,TRBD1,TRBJ1-5,CASTTGDDQPQHF,TGTGCCAGCACAACAGGGGACGATCAGCCCCAGCATTTT
TRBV7-3,NA,13,NA,TRBJ1-1,CASSFEGNTEAFF,TGTGCCAGCAGCTTCGAGGGAAACACTGAAGCTTTCTTT
TRBV9,NA,14,TRBD2,TRBJ2-1,CASSVSGRNNEQFF,TGTGCCAGCAGCGTGAGCGGGAGAAACAATGAGCAGTTCTTC
TRBV5-4,NA,11,NA,TRBJ2-7,CASSLGRRWDF,TGTGCCAGCAGCTTAGGCAGGAGGTGGGACTTC